What follows describes a single T cell receptor beta chain. These data belong to a study of OX40 agonist ivuxolimab in advanced cancers. TCRdb's table, derived via immunoSEQ multiplex PCR, lists solely in-frame clones and lacks some. The sample carries about 77,000 clones, around 87% recorded once. This CDR3 has 14 residues. CDR1 MNHNS and CDR2 SASEGT come from the germline V gene. Trimming took 3 bases from V and 6 from J, leaving 15 bases between them. Here the sequenced sample was CD4+ or CD8+ T cells sorted from blood, taken in a trial of the OX40 agonist ivuxolimab. The chain employs TRBV6-1 and TRBJ2-7; weak D call: TRBD1 (7 bases). The sequence was obtained from an adult with an advanced solid tumor such as melanoma, head and neck, liver or kidney cancer. CDR3 nucleotides: TGTGCCAGCAGTGACAGGGGGGTCTCGGTCGAGCAGTACTTC. Its protein product is CASSDRGVSVEQYF.